The 9 T cell receptor beta chains presented below share a single source sample, sequenced in a study of sequential checkpoint blockade in melanoma. As to treatment: randomized to nivolumab then ipilimumab (arm A) or the reverse (arm B). TCRdb's table, derived via immunoSEQ multiplex PCR, lists solely in-frame clones and lacks some. The sample has over 15,000 clones; roughly 70% are singletons. Sequences were derived from CD8+ T cells sorted from blood (inferred from file names), sampled from a patient given nivolumab and ipilimumab in sequence. The receptors stem from a human donor with melanoma.

This chain joins TRBV27 and TRBJ2-1, with TRBD1 matching over 7 bases. This CDR3 has 15 residues. CDR1 is MNHEY and CDR2 is SMNVEV in the germline V gene (reference sequence). The J segment lost 2 bases and the V segment lost 0 bases, leaving 1 base of the junction unmatched. Here the CDR3 reads CASSLSGTAYNEQFF. In nucleotides, the CDR3 is TGTGCCAGCAGTTTATCTGGGACAGCCTACAATGAGCAGTTCTTC.

This CDR3 is CASSGTGRDGGYTF. CDR3 in DNA: TGTGCCAGCAGCGGGACAGGGCGGGATGGTGGCTACACCTTC. V gene TRBV9 combines with J gene TRBJ1-2; TRBD1 matches 8 bases. V lost 3 bases to trimming and J lost 7 bases; unmatched junction nucleotides: 8. The CDR3 runs to 14 residues. In germline, CDR1 is SGDLS, CDR2 YYNGEE.

The chain has TRBV7-8 and TRBJ1-5, with TRBD1 identical over 10 bases. V gave up 5 bases and J gave up 7 bases; unmatched junction bases: 11. Germline CDR1 reads SGHVS; CDR2 reads FQNEAQ. CDR3 length equals 16 residues. The CDR3 DNA reads TGTGCCAGCAGCCTTCCGGGACAGGGGAGAGGACAGCCCCAGCATTTT. Amino acid sequence: CASSLPGQGRGQPQHF.

The chain joins TRBV27 to TRBJ1-2; perhaps TRBD1 as D (5 bases). The V end was cut by 2 bases, the J end by 2 bases, with 6 bases between. The germline CDR1 and CDR2 sequences are MNHEY and SMNVEV (reference sequence). This CDR3 is 13 amino acids long. The CDR3 spells CASSLGGNYGYTF. The CDR3 DNA is TGTGCCAGCAGTTTAGGGGGGAACTATGGCTACACCTTC.

There are a few counts of this clone. The junction differs from germline at one of its ends, possibly a read error. The chain is built from TRBV6-6 and TRBJ1-5; D ambiguous. Germline loops: CDR1 MNHNY, CDR2 SVGAGI (reference sequence). The CDR3 is 14 residues long. This CDR3 is CAISESLNSEPQHF. CDR3 nucleotide sequence: TGTGCCATCAGTGAGTCGCTCAACTCGGAGCCCCAGCATTTT.

The V gene is TRBV7-9, the J gene TRBJ1-6, with TRBD1 identical over 9 bases. With V trimmed by 5 bases and J by 11 bases, 7 bases remained unmatched. Per germline, CDR1 SEHNR and CDR2 FQNEAQ (reference sequence). CDR3 size: 14 residues. CDR3 bases: TGTGCCAGCAGCCCCGGGACAGGGACTACACCCCTCCACTTT. Amino acids: CASSPGTGTTPLHF.

The chain is built from TRBV19 and TRBJ2-7; TRBD1 is a possible D gene (6 bases). This CDR3 has 14 residues. The V end lost 3 bases, the J end lost 0 bases, and 9 bases lay between the germline ends. Germline-derived CDR1 and CDR2 are LNHDA and SQIVND (reference sequence). This CDR3 reads CASSIRTASYEQYF. As DNA, the CDR3 is TGTGCCAGTAGTATCAGGACAGCCTCCTACGAGCAGTACTTC.

This sequence joins TRBV7-6 and TRBJ2-1; TRBD2 aligns across 9 bases. Germline lookup yields CDR1 SGHVS and CDR2 FNYEAQ. The J segment lost 4 bases and the V segment lost 4 bases, leaving 5 bases of the junction unmatched. This CDR3 contains 15 residues. DNA for the CDR3: TGTGCCAGCAGCTCACTAGCGGGCGAGTACAATGAGCAGTTCTTC. This sequence encodes CASSSLAGEYNEQFF.

By its share, this clone is medium-sized. The chain has TRBV23-1 and TRBJ2-7; 10 nucleotides line up with TRBD1. TRBV23-1 is assigned to the ORF class and has an uncertain function. The ends lost 1 base at V and 2 bases at J; junction bases unmatched: 2. This CDR3 spans 15 amino acids. CDR3 loop: CASSQCGQGAYEQYF. The DNA of the CDR3 is TGCGCCAGCAGTCAATGCGGACAGGGGGCCTACGAGCAGTACTTC.